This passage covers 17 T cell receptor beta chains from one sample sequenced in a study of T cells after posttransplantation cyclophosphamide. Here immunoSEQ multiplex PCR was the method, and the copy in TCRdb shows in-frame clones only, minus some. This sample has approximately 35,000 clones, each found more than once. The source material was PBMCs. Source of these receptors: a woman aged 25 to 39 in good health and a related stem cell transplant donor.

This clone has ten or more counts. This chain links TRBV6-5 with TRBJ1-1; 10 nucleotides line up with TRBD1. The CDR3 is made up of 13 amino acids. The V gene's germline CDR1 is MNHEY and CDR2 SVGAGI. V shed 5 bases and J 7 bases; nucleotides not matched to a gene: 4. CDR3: CASSAGQGDEAFF. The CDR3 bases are TGTGCCAGCAGTGCTGGACAGGGGGATGAAGCTTTCTTT.

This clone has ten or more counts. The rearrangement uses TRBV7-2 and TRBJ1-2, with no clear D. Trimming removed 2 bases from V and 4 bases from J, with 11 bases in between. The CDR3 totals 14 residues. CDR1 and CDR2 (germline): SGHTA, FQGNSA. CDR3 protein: CASSLSGARYGYTF. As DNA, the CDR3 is TGTGCCAGCAGCTTATCAGGAGCTCGCTATGGCTACACCTTC.

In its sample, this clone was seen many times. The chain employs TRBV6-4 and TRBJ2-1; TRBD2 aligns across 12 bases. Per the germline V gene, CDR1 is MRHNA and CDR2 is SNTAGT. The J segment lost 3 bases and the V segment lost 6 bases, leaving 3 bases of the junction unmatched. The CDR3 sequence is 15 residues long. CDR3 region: CASRRLAGDYNEQFF. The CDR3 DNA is TGTGCCAGCAGAAGACTAGCGGGGGACTACAATGAGCAGTTCTTC.

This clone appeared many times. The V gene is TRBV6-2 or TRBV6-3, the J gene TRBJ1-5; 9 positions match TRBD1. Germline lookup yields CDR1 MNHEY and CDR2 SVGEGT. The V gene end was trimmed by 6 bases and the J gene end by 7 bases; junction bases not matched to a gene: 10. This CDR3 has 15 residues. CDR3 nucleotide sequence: TGTGCCAGCAGCTCCGGGACAGGGATAGTACAGCCCCAGCATTTT. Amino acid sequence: CASSSGTGIVQPQHF.

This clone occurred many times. The CDR3 DNA reads as TGTGCCAGCAGTTTAGGGCAGTATAATTCACCCCTCCACTTT. Translating it yields CASSLGQYNSPLHF. This chain connects TRBV12-3 or TRBV12-4 to TRBJ1-6, with D unclear. The CDR3 covers 14 residues. V gave up 1 base and J gave up 4 bases, with 5 bases separating them.

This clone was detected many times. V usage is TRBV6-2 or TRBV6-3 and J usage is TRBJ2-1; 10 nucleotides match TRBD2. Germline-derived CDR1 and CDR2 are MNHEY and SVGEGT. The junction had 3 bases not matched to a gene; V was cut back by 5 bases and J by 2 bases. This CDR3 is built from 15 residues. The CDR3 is CASSLAGEAYNEQFF. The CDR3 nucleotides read TGTGCCAGCAGTCTAGCGGGGGAAGCCTACAATGAGCAGTTCTTC.

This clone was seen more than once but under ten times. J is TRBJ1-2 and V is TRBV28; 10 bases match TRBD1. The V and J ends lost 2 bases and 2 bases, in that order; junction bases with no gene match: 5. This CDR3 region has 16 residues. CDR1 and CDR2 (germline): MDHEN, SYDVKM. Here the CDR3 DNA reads TGTGCCAGCAGTTTACCACCGGGACAGGGGAACTATGGCTACACCTTC. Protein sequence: CASSLPPGQGNYGYTF.

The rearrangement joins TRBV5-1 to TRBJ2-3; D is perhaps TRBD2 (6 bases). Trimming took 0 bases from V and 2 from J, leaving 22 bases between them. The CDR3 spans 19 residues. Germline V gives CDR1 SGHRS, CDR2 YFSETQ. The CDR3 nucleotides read TGCGCCAGCAGCTTGGAGCCTGCGCGGGGATTGTCTCCCACAGATACGCAGTATTTT. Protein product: CASSLEPARGLSPTDTQYF.

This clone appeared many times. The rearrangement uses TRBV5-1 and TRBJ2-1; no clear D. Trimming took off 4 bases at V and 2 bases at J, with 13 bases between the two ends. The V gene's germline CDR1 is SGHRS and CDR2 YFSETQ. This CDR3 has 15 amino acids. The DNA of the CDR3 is TGCGCCAGCAGCCCGAACGCAGGAACCTACAATGAGCAGTTCTTC. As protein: CASSPNAGTYNEQFF.

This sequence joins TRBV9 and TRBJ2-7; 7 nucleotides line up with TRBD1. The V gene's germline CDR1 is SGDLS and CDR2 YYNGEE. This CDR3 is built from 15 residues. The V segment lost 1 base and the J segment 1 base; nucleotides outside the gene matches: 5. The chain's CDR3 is CASSVRDSGSYEQYF. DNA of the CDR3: TGTGCCAGCAGCGTACGGGACAGCGGATCCTACGAGCAGTACTTC.

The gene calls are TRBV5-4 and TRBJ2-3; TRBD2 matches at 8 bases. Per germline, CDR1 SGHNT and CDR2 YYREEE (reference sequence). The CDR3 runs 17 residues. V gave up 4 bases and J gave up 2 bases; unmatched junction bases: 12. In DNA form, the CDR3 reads TGTGCCAGCAGCGTCGGGCCAAGCGGGGGTTTCACAGATACGCAGTATTTT. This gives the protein CASSVGPSGGFTDTQYF.

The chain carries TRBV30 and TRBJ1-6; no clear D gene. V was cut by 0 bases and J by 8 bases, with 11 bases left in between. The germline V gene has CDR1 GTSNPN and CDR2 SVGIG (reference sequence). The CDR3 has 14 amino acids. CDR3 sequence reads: CAWSVTHGDSPLHF. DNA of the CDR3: TGTGCCTGGAGTGTGACGCACGGGGATTCACCCCTCCACTTT.

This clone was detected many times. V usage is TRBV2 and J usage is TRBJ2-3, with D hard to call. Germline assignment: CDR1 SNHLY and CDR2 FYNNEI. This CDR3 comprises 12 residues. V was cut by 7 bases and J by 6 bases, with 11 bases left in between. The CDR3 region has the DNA TGTGCCAGCAAAGCCCGGGTGGATACGCAGTATTTT. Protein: CASKARVDTQYF.

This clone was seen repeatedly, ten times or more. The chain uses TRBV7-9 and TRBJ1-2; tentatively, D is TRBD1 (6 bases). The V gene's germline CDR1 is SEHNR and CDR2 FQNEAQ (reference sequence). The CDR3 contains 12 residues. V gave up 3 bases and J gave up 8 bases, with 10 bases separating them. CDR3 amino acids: CASSFYRDGYTF. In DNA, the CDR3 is TGTGCCAGCAGCTTTTACAGGGACGGCTACACCTTC.

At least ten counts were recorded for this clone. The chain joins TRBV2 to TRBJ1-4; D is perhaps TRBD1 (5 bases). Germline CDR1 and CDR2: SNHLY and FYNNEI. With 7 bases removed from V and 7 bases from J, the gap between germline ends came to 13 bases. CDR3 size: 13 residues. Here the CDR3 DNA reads TGTGCCAGCATAAGGGGTTTAACTGAAAAACTGTTTTTT. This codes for CASIRGLTEKLFF.

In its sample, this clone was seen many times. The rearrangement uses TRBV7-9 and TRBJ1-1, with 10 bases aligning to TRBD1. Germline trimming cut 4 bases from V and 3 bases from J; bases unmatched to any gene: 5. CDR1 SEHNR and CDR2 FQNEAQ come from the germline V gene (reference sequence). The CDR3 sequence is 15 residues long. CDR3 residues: CASSSIGTGDTEAFF. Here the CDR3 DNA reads TGTGCCAGCAGCTCTATCGGGACAGGGGACACTGAAGCTTTCTTT.

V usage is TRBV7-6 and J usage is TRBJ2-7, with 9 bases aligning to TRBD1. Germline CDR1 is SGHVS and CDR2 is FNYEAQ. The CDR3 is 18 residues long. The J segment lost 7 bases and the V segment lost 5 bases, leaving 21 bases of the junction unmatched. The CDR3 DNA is TGTGCCAGCAGCCCCCTCTCTCTAGTCCGGGACAGGGCGTGGGAGCAGTACTTC. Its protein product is CASSPLSLVRDRAWEQYF. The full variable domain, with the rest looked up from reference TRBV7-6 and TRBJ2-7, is GAGVSQSPRYKVTKRGQDVALRCDPISGHVSLYWYRQALGQGPEFLTYFNYEAQQDKSGLPNDRFSAERPEGSISTLTIQRTEQRDSAMYRCASSPLSLVRDRAWEQYFGPGTRLTVT.